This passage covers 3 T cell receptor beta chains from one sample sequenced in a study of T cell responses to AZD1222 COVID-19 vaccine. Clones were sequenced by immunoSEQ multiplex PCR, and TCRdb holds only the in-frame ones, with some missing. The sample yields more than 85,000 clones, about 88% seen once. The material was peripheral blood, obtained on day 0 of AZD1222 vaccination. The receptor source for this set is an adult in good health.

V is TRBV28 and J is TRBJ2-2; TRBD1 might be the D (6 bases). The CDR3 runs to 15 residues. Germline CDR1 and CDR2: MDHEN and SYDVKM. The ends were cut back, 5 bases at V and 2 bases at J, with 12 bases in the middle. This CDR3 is CASSGGAGNTGELFF. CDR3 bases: TGTGCCAGCAGTGGGGGCGCCGGCAACACCGGGGAGCTGTTTTTT.

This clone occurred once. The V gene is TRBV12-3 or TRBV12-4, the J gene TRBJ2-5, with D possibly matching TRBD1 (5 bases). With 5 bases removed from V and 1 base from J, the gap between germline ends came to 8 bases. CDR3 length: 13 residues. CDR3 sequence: CASSPDIQETQYF. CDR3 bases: TGTGCCAGCAGTCCGGACATCCAAGAGACCCAGTACTTC.

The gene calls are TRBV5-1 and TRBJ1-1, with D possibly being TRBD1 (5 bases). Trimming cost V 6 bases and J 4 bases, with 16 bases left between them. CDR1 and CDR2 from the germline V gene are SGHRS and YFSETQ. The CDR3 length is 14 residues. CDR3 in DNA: TGCGCCAGCACCCAGGGTGTAGGAGGCACTGAAGCTTTCTTT. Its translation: CASTQGVGGTEAFF. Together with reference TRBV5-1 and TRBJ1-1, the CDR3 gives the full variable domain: KAGVTQTPRYLIKTRGQQVTLSCSPISGHRSVSWYQQTPGQGLQFLFEYFSETQRNKGNFPGRFSGRQFSNSRSEMNVSTLELGDSALYLCASTQGVGGTEAFFGQGTRLTVV.